What follows are 4 T cell receptor beta chains derived from one specimen sequenced in a study of early T cells in non-severe SARS-CoV-2 infection. TCRdb re-called the 5' RACE reads with MiXCR, one entry per CDR3 protein. Counted here are about 35,000 distinct CDR3 sequences, approximately 6.1% occurring once; the ten biggest clones make up 4.5% to 6%. The sequenced sample consisted of whole blood. The receptors come from an adult who was a healthcare worker with PCR-confirmed SARS-CoV-2 infection or an uninfected control (not recorded which).

At least ten counts were recorded for this clonotype. The genes are TRBV7-9 and TRBJ2-3, with 12 nucleotides matching TRBD1. Per the germline V gene, CDR1 is SEHNR and CDR2 is FQNEAQ (reference sequence). The CDR3 is 17 residues long. The junction had 8 bases not matched to a gene; V was cut back by 5 bases and J by 2 bases. Here the CDR3 DNA reads TGTGCCAGCAGCCATGAGGGACAGGGGGCCTACACAGATACGCAGTATTTT. It yields the protein CASSHEGQGAYTDTQYF.

This clonotype was observed at least ten times. This chain links TRBV30 with TRBJ2-7; 7 nucleotides align to TRBD2. Per germline, CDR1 GTSNPN and CDR2 SVGIG (reference sequence). This CDR3 comprises 11 residues. Trimming at V came to 2 bases and at J to 9 bases, leaving 4 bases not matched to a gene. As DNA, the CDR3 is TGTGCCTGGAGTCGGGGGGACTGGCAGTACTTC. Its translation: CAWSRGDWQYF.

This clonotype showed up many times. The chain combines TRBV6-2 or TRBV6-3 with TRBJ1-2; unclear D gene. Germline CDR1 is MNHEY and CDR2 is SVGEGT. V lost 6 bases and J 3 bases, leaving 14 bases between the germline ends. The CDR3 loop spans 14 amino acids. CDR3 sequence (DNA): TGTGCCAGCAGCCCTAAGGACGGGTACTATGGCTACACCTTC. It translates to CASSPKDGYYGYTF.

The chain recombines TRBV29-1 with TRBJ1-1, with D possibly TRBD1 on 5 matching bases. Germline V lookup: CDR1 SQVTM, CDR2 ANQGSEA. The CDR3 contains 13 residues. V gave up 3 bases and J gave up 1 base, with 9 bases separating them. CDR3 region: CSVDGGSNTEAFF. CDR3 in DNA: TGCAGCGTTGATGGGGGATCGAACACTGAAGCTTTCTTT.